Below, one T cell receptor (beta chain) is given with its context. Antigen unknown. The TCR beta profiling, which covered VDJ combination and CDR3 sequence, was carried out using genomic DNA as the template. Each CDR3 protein gets one entry after TCRdb re-called the reads with MiXCR. The table has about 200,000 distinct CDR3 sequences, over 40% seen once. This entry belongs to a study of CD8+CD57+ T cells in acquired aplastic anemia. Study-wide background: DNA per sorted CD4+ or CD8+ sample ranged about 0.17 to 27.4 ug, averaging 3.2 ug.

Whoever was chosen for sequencing had shown CD8+CD57+ cell expansion by flow cytometry. All patients had severe acquired aplastic anemia. This CDR3 spans 14 amino acids. The V gene's germline CDR1 is LNHDA and CDR2 SQIVND (reference sequence). V lost 4 bases and J lost 4, with 13 bases in between. Study observations and caveats: Patients and controls shared nearly 30 CD8+ CDR3 sequences, highly expressed in patients.

The sample was sorted CD4+, CD8+, or CD8+CD57+ T cells (not recorded which) from PBMCs. The clonotype was recovered from a human donor with aplastic anemia. The genes are TRBV19 and TRBJ1-1, with D perhaps TRBD1 (6 bases). The CDR3 DNA follows: TGTGCCAGTAGTACGGTACAGGGTTCCACTGAAGCTTTCTTT. The encoded protein is CASSTVQGSTEAFF.